The 32 T cell receptor beta chains below come from one sample, sequenced in a study of blood T cell repertoires in COVID-19. Produced via immunoSEQ multiplex PCR; TCRdb's table is partial and in-frame only. The sample shows about 140,000 clones, under 85% of them seen only once. Specimen: peripheral blood. These receptors came from a human donor in a cohort sampled during active COVID-19.

The chain employs TRBV10-3 and TRBJ1-1, with 10 bases matching TRBD1. With 6 bases clipped from V and 8 bases from J, the junction kept 9 bases outside the gene matches. The germline CDR1 and CDR2 sequences are ENHRY and SYGVKD. The CDR3 has 14 residues. This CDR3 is CAIRHRDRGEEAFF. The CDR3 DNA follows: TGTGCCATCAGGCACCGGGACAGGGGCGAGGAAGCTTTCTTT.

V gene TRBV27 combines with J gene TRBJ2-3; D might be TRBD1 (6 bases). The CDR3 sequence is 14 residues long. Per the germline V gene, CDR1 is MNHEY and CDR2 is SMNVEV (reference sequence). V lost 7 bases to trimming and J lost 2 bases, with 13 bases between them. The CDR3: CASNADSPTDTQYF. CDR3 DNA: TGTGCCAGCAACGCGGACAGTCCCACAGATACGCAGTATTTT.

The chain is built from TRBV5-1 and TRBJ1-5; D ambiguous. V was shortened by 4 bases and J by 6 bases, with 14 bases between the two germline ends. There are 14 residues in the CDR3. The germline CDR1 and CDR2 sequences are SGHRS and YFSETQ. CDR3 sequence: CASSLGASGQPQHF. CDR3 DNA: TGCGCCAGCAGCCTGGGCGCCTCCGGTCAGCCCCAGCATTTT.

The rearrangement joins TRBV10-3 to TRBJ1-6; D uncertain. Looked up from germline, CDR1 is ENHRY and CDR2 is SYGVKD. With 8 bases removed from V and 5 bases from J, the gap between germline ends came to 13 bases. The length of the CDR3 is 14 residues. Here the CDR3 DNA reads TGTGCCATCCGGCTCGGCGCGGATAATTCACCCCTCCACTTT. Translation: CAIRLGADNSPLHF.

This chain connects TRBV7-8 to TRBJ2-1; D remains unclear. V was pared by 1 base and J by 0 bases, with 16 bases between. The CDR3 consists of 18 residues. From germline, CDR1 is SGHVS and CDR2 FQNEAQ. CDR3 in DNA: TGTGCCAGCAGCTTAGATCAAGTGACACTGAGCTCCTACAATGAGCAGTTCTTC. It specifies CASSLDQVTLSSYNEQFF.

The rearrangement links TRBV5-4 to TRBJ2-7; TRBD1 agrees at 8 bases. V lost 4 bases, J lost 5 bases, and 8 bases stayed unmatched. Germline CDR1 and CDR2: SGHNT and YYREEE (reference sequence). This CDR3 has 14 residues. This CDR3 reads CASSTGQGRDEQYF. In DNA form, the CDR3 reads TGTGCCAGCAGCACCGGACAGGGAAGAGACGAGCAGTACTTC.

V gene TRBV7-6 combines with J gene TRBJ1-5; 10 bases are shared with TRBD1. The ends lost 3 bases at V and 6 bases at J; junction bases unmatched: 5. The germline gives CDR1 SGHVS, CDR2 FNYEAQ. CDR3 size: 15 residues. The CDR3 loop reads CASSLGTGESQPQHF. The CDR3 bases are TGTGCCAGCAGCTTGGGGACAGGGGAGAGTCAGCCCCAGCATTTT.

The rearrangement links TRBV5-1 to TRBJ2-2; TRBD2 agrees at 7 bases. V shed 4 bases and J 1 base; nucleotides not matched to a gene: 4. Germline lookup yields CDR1 SGHRS and CDR2 YFSETQ. The CDR3 is made up of 15 amino acids. CDR3 residues: CASSTGGGNTGELFF. CDR3 in DNA: TGCGCCAGCAGCACCGGCGGGGGGAACACCGGGGAGCTGTTTTTT. The full variable domain, with the rest looked up from reference TRBV5-1 and TRBJ2-2, is KAGVTQTPRYLIKTRGQQVTLSCSPISGHRSVSWYQQTPGQGLQFLFEYFSETQRNKGNFPGRFSGRQFSNSRSEMNVSTLELGDSALYLCASSTGGGNTGELFFGEGSRLTVL.

This clone was detected once. This chain links TRBV29-1 with TRBJ1-4; tentatively, D is TRBD1 (6 bases). CDR1 SQVTM and CDR2 ANQGSEA come from the germline V gene. The V end lost 5 bases, the J end lost 7 bases, and 20 bases lay between the germline ends. The CDR3 totals 15 residues. CDR3 DNA: TGCAGCGTTTCACGTTCTCGGGGGGCCGGTGAAAAACTGTTTTTT. It encodes CSVSRSRGAGEKLFF.

The J gene is TRBJ2-3, the V gene TRBV4-1, with D possibly being TRBD2 (6 bases). The V end lost 1 base, the J end lost 4 bases, and 9 bases lay between the germline ends. CDR1 and CDR2 (germline): MGHRA, YSYEKL. The CDR3 is 14 residues long. The CDR3 DNA is TGCGCCAGCAGCCAAGTTTTAGCGGCAGATACGCAGTATTTT. The encoded protein is CASSQVLAADTQYF.

The V call is TRBV6-2 or TRBV6-3, the J call TRBJ1-6; no clear D gene. Germline CDR1 is MNHEY and CDR2 is SVGEGT. The V gene lost 6 bases and the J gene lost 10 bases, with 13 bases spanning the gap. This CDR3 comprises 13 residues. The CDR3 reads CASSRNSKSPLHF. CDR3 coding DNA: TGTGCCAGCAGCCGCAACAGTAAATCACCCCTCCACTTT.

The CDR3 region is CASSSLAGGLKADTQYF. The CDR3 DNA reads as TGTGCCAGCAGCTCGCTAGCGGGGGGGCTCAAGGCAGATACGCAGTATTTT. The V and J genes are TRBV5-4 and TRBJ2-3; 12 nucleotides agree with TRBD2. This CDR3 spans 17 amino acids. J was trimmed by 4 bases and V by 3 bases; bases with no gene match: 9. Germline V gene sequence: CDR1 SGHNT, CDR2 YYREEE (reference sequence). Supplemented by reference TRBV5-4 and TRBJ2-3, the full variable domain reads ETGVTQSPTHLIKTRGQQVTLRCSSQSGHNTVSWYQQALGQGPQFIFQYYREEENGRGNFPPRFSGLQFPNYSSELNVNALELDDSALYLCASSSLAGGLKADTQYFGPGTRLTVL.

The rearrangement uses TRBV6-1 and TRBJ2-5, with 11 positions matching TRBD2. Germline CDR1 MNHNS, CDR2 SASEGT. This CDR3 spans 17 amino acids. Trimming took 0 bases from V and 0 from J; bases not matched to a gene: 3. Here the CDR3 reads CASSEALAGGYQETQYF. The DNA of the CDR3 is TGTGCCAGCAGTGAAGCGTTAGCGGGGGGGTACCAAGAGACCCAGTACTTC.

The chain joins TRBV5-4 to TRBJ1-2, with 8 positions matching TRBD1. Germline V gene data show CDR1 as SGHNT and CDR2 as YYREEE (reference sequence). The CDR3 contains 16 residues. J lost 4 bases, V lost 4 bases, and 12 bases had no gene match. The CDR3 region is CASSPGGRDRPYGYTF. Here the CDR3 DNA reads TGTGCCAGCAGCCCTGGGGGTAGGGACAGGCCCTATGGCTACACCTTC.

This clone is a singleton in its sample. This chain uses TRBV19 with TRBJ1-4, with D unresolved. V lost 1 base to trimming and J lost 0 bases, with 6 bases between them. Germline V gene data show CDR1 as LNHDA and CDR2 as SQIVND (reference sequence). This CDR3 comprises 15 residues. CDR3 loop: CASSIVPATNEKLFF. The CDR3 DNA reads as TGTGCCAGTAGTATAGTACCGGCAACTAATGAAAAACTGTTTTTT.

The V and J genes are TRBV28 and TRBJ2-1; 14 bases line up with TRBD2. The CDR3 has 18 amino acids. CDR1 MDHEN and CDR2 SYDVKM come from the germline V gene. The ends lost 1 base at V and 5 bases at J; junction bases unmatched: 7. The CDR3 loop reads CASSLFRLAGGPNNEQFF. The CDR3 region has the DNA TGTGCCAGCAGTTTATTCCGACTAGCGGGGGGGCCCAACAATGAGCAGTTCTTC. Filled out from reference TRBV28 and TRBJ2-1, the complete variable domain reads DVKVTQSSRYLVKRTGEKVFLECVQDMDHENMFWYRQDPGLGLRLIYFSYDVKMKEKGDIPEGYSVSREKKERFSLILESASTNQTSMYLCASSLFRLAGGPNNEQFFGPGTRLTVL.

The J gene is TRBJ1-2, the V gene TRBV4-3; possible D gene TRBD1, 6 bases. V was cut by 3 bases and J by 2 bases, with 7 bases left in between. The germline CDR1 and CDR2 sequences are LGHNA and YSLEER. The CDR3 totals 13 residues. The CDR3 here is CASSQGTNYGYTF. The DNA of the CDR3 is TGCGCCAGCAGCCAGGGGACAAACTATGGCTACACCTTC.

The chain couples TRBV3-1 (or the pseudogene TRBV3-2) to TRBJ1-1; D gene uncertain. This CDR3 comprises 13 residues. Trimming left V 4 bases short and J 0 bases short, with 6 bases between. Germline V CDR1 and CDR2: LGHDT, YNNKEL (reference sequence). Here the CDR3 DNA reads TGTGCCAGCAGCCTACAGCTGAACACTGAAGCTTTCTTT. It yields the protein CASSLQLNTEAFF.

V and J are TRBV3-1 (or the pseudogene TRBV3-2) and TRBJ1-6; 7 nucleotides line up with TRBD1. The CDR3 length is 14 residues. CDR1 is LGHDT, CDR2 YNNKEL, per germline (reference sequence). Trimming took 4 bases from V and 8 from J; bases not matched to a gene: 5. The CDR3, as DNA: TGTGCCAGCAGCCTTAGACAGGGATATTCACCCCTCCACTTT. It yields the protein CASSLRQGYSPLHF.

The rearrangement uses TRBV6-5 and TRBJ2-6; D uncertain. The V and J ends lost 6 bases and 1 base respectively, with 4 bases between them. This CDR3 spans 13 amino acids. Germline V gene sequence: CDR1 MNHEY, CDR2 SVGAGI. The CDR3 DNA reads TGTGCCAGCAGCGGGTCTGGGGCCAACGTCCTGACTTTC. Its translation is CASSGSGANVLTF.

This clone was detected only once. V gene TRBV6-1 combines with J gene TRBJ1-2, with 12 bases aligning to TRBD1. After removal of 5 bases from V and 3 bases from J, the junction contained 4 bases not matched to a gene. CDR3 length equals 15 residues. CDR1 is MNHNS, CDR2 SASEGT, per germline. The CDR3 bases are TGTGCCAGCAGTCCTGGGACAGGGGGCGACTATGGCTACACCTTC. Its translation is CASSPGTGGDYGYTF.

This chain connects TRBV5-6 to TRBJ2-7, with 10 bases that match TRBD1. V dropped 3 bases and J dropped 7; count of bases not matched to a gene: 7. The length of the CDR3 is 14 residues. CDR1 is SGHDT and CDR2 is YYEEEE in the germline V gene. The CDR3 DNA reads TGTGCCAGCAGCTCGGACAGGGGGGTTTATGAGCAGTACTTC. Translated, it gives CASSSDRGVYEQYF.

The gene calls are TRBV15 and TRBJ1-2, with 7 bases fitting TRBD1. J lost 6 bases, V lost 0 bases, and 7 bases had no gene match. This CDR3 contains 15 residues. Per the germline V gene, CDR1 is LNHNV and CDR2 is YYDKDF (reference sequence). CDR3 DNA: TGTGCCACCAGCAGAGATCCGTGGCAGGGGGATGGCTACACCTTC. Protein product: CATSRDPWQGDGYTF.

The chain uses TRBV9 and TRBJ2-3; weak D call: TRBD2 (6 bases). Deletions cut 1 base from V and 0 bases from J, with 12 bases between. The CDR3 consists of 16 residues. Germline loops: CDR1 SGDLS, CDR2 YYNGEE. DNA of the CDR3: TGTGCCAGCAGCGTATTAGGCGGGACTAGCACAGATACGCAGTATTTT. It yields the protein CASSVLGGTSTDTQYF. The full variable domain, in which reference TRBV9 and TRBJ2-3 provide the parts outside the CDR3, is DSGVTQTPKHLITATGQRVTLRCSPRSGDLSVYWYQQSLDQGLQFLIQYYNGEERAKGNILERFSAQQFPDLHSELNLSSLELGDSALYFCASSVLGGTSTDTQYFGPGTRLTVL.

The chain carries TRBV3-1 (or the pseudogene TRBV3-2) and TRBJ2-7; 9 bases fit TRBD1. V lost 2 bases, J lost 6 bases, and 8 bases stayed unmatched. Germline CDR1 reads LGHDT; CDR2 reads YNNKEL (reference sequence). The CDR3 loop spans 15 amino acids. The CDR3 loop reads CASSQQNRGHFEQYF. In DNA, the CDR3 is TGTGCCAGCAGCCAACAAAACAGGGGGCACTTCGAGCAGTACTTC.

The chain carries TRBV7-9 and TRBJ2-5; 7 nucleotides match TRBD2. The CDR3 is 13 amino acids. Trimming cost V 7 bases and J 4 bases; bases outside gene matches: 6. Germline V CDR1 and CDR2: SEHNR, FQNEAQ (reference sequence). CDR3: CASTWTSAETQYF. The CDR3 DNA reads TGTGCCAGCACTTGGACTAGTGCAGAGACCCAGTACTTC.

The gene calls are TRBV19 and TRBJ1-2, with a weak D call TRBD1 (6 bases). V lost 3 bases and J lost 4, with 12 bases in between. CDR3 size: 14 residues. Germline assignment: CDR1 LNHDA and CDR2 SQIVND (reference sequence). The CDR3 sequence is CASSISGVGYGYTF. The CDR3 nucleotides are TGTGCCAGTAGTATTTCAGGGGTCGGCTATGGCTACACCTTC.

V is TRBV7-9 and J is TRBJ2-7; 10 bases agree with TRBD2. Germline V gene sequence: CDR1 SEHNR, CDR2 FQNEAQ (reference sequence). V shed 6 bases and J 7 bases; nucleotides not matched to a gene: 15. This CDR3 region has 16 residues. The DNA for the CDR3 is TGTGCCAGCAGTTTCACCCTCAGCGGGGGGGCCCGGGAGCAGTACTTC. This sequence encodes CASSFTLSGGAREQYF. Full variable domain (outside the CDR3, taken from reference TRBV7-9 and TRBJ2-7): DTGVSQNPRHKITKRGQNVTFRCDPISEHNRLYWYRQTLGQGPEFLTYFQNEAQLEKSRLLSDRFSAERPKGSFSTLEIQRTEQGDSAMYLCASSFTLSGGAREQYFGPGTRLTVT.

The V call is TRBV4-1, the J call TRBJ2-1; D call uncertain. The ends were cut back, 0 bases at V and 2 bases at J, with 8 bases in the middle. There are 15 residues in the CDR3. Germline V lookup: CDR1 MGHRA, CDR2 YSYEKL. The CDR3 DNA follows: TGCGCCAGCAGCCAAGAGGGCTGGCCCTACAATGAGCAGTTCTTC. Amino acids: CASSQEGWPYNEQFF.

The chain recombines TRBV18 with TRBJ1-6; D is possibly TRBD1 (5 bases). Trimming stripped 6 bases from V and 5 bases from J, with 14 bases between. CDR3 length equals 15 residues. The germline V gene encodes CDR1 KGHSH and CDR2 LQKENI. DNA for the CDR3: TGTGCCAGCTCCCCCGAGGGAGGGGATAATTCACCCCTCCACTTT. Residues: CASSPEGGDNSPLHF.

This chain uses TRBV7-2 with TRBJ2-3; 7 bases line up with TRBD1. Germline V gene sequence: CDR1 SGHTA, CDR2 FQGNSA. The CDR3 totals 16 residues. V trimming: 4 bases; J trimming: 11 bases; junction bases outside the gene matches: 18. The CDR3 DNA is TGTGCCAGCAGCTCCAGGGGGATCGACGGCCAAGGGGGGCAGTATTTT. This codes for CASSSRGIDGQGGQYF.

This chain joins TRBV3-1 (or the pseudogene TRBV3-2) and TRBJ1-2, with 9 bases aligning to TRBD1. The CDR3 runs to 15 residues. CDR1 and CDR2 (germline): LGHDT, YNNKEL (reference sequence). Unmatched junction bases numbered 6, after V lost 5 bases and J lost 2 bases. CDR3 loop: CASSFRDRDNYGYTF. For the CDR3, the DNA is TGTGCCAGCAGCTTCCGGGACAGGGACAACTATGGCTACACCTTC.